This TCR beta chain originates from a study of CD8+ T cells in alopecia areata. Across the study: The duration of tofacitinib was 6 to 18 months, with 6 months off drug afterward. Severity scores in treated patients reflected the percentage of scalp affected. General observations from the study: Researchers report lesional scalp, most notably alopecia totalis/universalis, outstripped normal scalp in clonality.

After isolation, RNA underwent reverse transcription to generate cDNA as the sequencing template. The data were produced by immunoSEQ multiplex PCR, yet TCRdb's version contains in-frame clones alone and is incomplete. The repertoire holds 150,000 to 200,000 clones, roughly 60% seen once, with 1.3% in the top ten. Indicated treatment: oral pan-JAK inhibitor, 5-10 mg twice daily. This clone was counted a few times. Its cognate antigen is unknown. The germline V gene has CDR1 ENHRY and CDR2 SYGVKD. This CDR3 region has 13 residues. V shed 7 bases and J 5 bases; nucleotides not matched to a gene: 5. This receptor was identified in a human donor with alopecia areata. Sample: CD4+ T cells sorted from blood, taken around week 50, from a patient treated with tofacitinib. This rearrangement joins TRBV10-3 to TRBJ2-7; 10 bases align to TRBD1. The CDR3: CAIMGQGKNEQYF. The CDR3 DNA reads as TGTGCCATCATGGGACAGGGGAAAAACGAGCAGTACTTC.